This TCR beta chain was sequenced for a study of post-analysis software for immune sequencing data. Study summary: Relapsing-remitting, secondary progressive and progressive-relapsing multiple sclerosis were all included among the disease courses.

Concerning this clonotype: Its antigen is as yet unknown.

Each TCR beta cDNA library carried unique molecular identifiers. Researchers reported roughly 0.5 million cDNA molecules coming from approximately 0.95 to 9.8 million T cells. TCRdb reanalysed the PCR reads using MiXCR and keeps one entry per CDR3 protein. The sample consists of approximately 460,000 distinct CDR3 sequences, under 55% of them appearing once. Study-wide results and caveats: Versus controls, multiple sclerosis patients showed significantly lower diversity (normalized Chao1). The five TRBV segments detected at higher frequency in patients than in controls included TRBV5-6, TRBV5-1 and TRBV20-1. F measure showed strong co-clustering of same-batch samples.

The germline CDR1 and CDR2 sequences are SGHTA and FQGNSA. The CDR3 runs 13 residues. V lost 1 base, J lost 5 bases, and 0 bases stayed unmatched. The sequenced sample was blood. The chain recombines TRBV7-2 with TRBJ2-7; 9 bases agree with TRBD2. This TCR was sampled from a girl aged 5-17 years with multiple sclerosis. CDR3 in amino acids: CASSLVAGDEQYF. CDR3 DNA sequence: TGTGCCAGCAGCTTAGTAGCGGGGGACGAGCAGTACTTC.